Following are 25 T cell receptor beta chains from one sample sequenced in a study of cytomegalovirus exposure and HLA in healthy donors. 60 Vbeta and 13 Jbeta primers were used in PCR. Sequencing used immunoSEQ multiplex PCR; TCRdb keeps in-frame clones, though not all of them. Here the sample spans about 140,000 clones, about 82% being singletons. Source material: PBMCs. These receptors all stem from a male donor in good health and CMV-seronegative.

This chain links TRBV2 with TRBJ1-1, with D maybe TRBD1 (5 bases). The V and J ends lost 10 bases and 6 bases respectively, with 9 bases between them. CDR3 length: 10 amino acids. The germline gives CDR1 SNHLY, CDR2 FYNNEI. CDR3 bases: TGTGCCATCCAGGGCCCTGAAGCTTTCTTT. It codes for CAIQGPEAFF.

The CDR3 DNA follows: TGTGCCAGCAGCGGCGGGAGTGGGGGAATCACAGATACGCAGTATTTT. Protein: CASSGGSGGITDTQYF. The chain is built from TRBV7-2 and TRBJ2-3; 7 bases fit TRBD2. Per the germline V gene, CDR1 is SGHTA and CDR2 is FQGNSA. Trimming took 5 bases from V and 2 from J; bases not matched to a gene: 10. CDR3 size: 16 residues.

The rearrangement uses TRBV7-9 and TRBJ2-1, with TRBD2 matching over 10 bases. The CDR3 consists of 17 residues. Germline CDR1 is SEHNR and CDR2 is FQNEAQ (reference sequence). V lost 4 bases and J lost 6; bases outside the gene matches: 12. CDR3 in amino acids: CASSYPTHSGRFNEQFF. CDR3 DNA: TGTGCCAGCAGCTATCCCACCCATAGCGGGAGGTTCAATGAGCAGTTCTTC.

The chain uses TRBV5-1 and TRBJ2-7; 8 bases match TRBD1. V gave up 0 bases and J gave up 3 bases; unmatched junction bases: 5. Germline CDR1 is SGHRS and CDR2 is YFSETQ. CDR3 length equals 15 residues. DNA for the CDR3: TGCGCCAGCAGCTTGGACGGACAGGGTTTCTACGAGCAGTACTTC. This encodes CASSLDGQGFYEQYF. The full variable domain, in which reference TRBV5-1 and TRBJ2-7 provide the parts outside the CDR3, is KAGVTQTPRYLIKTRGQQVTLSCSPISGHRSVSWYQQTPGQGLQFLFEYFSETQRNKGNFPGRFSGRQFSNSRSEMNVSTLELGDSALYLCASSLDGQGFYEQYFGPGTRLTVT.

The gene calls are TRBV4-1 and TRBJ2-1; weak D call: TRBD2 (6 bases). The CDR3 consists of 18 residues. Trimming cost V 0 bases and J 4 bases, with 19 bases left between them. In germline, CDR1 is MGHRA, CDR2 YSYEKL. CDR3 in amino acids: CASSQEGSGVAPYNEQFF. In DNA form, the CDR3 reads TGCGCCAGCAGCCAAGAAGGCTCGGGAGTAGCGCCTTACAATGAGCAGTTCTTC.

This chain links TRBV19 with TRBJ1-5, with a weak D call TRBD1 (6 bases). The CDR3 spans 13 residues. CDR1 is LNHDA and CDR2 is SQIVND in the germline V gene (reference sequence). V lost 5 bases to trimming and J lost 4 bases, with 9 bases between them. DNA of the CDR3: TGTGCCAGTAGTTATACAGGGAATCAGCCCCAGCATTTT. Protein: CASSYTGNQPQHF.

This rearrangement joins TRBV4-2 to TRBJ2-5; TRBD1 is a possible D gene (5 bases). Germline-derived CDR1 and CDR2 are LGHNA and YNFKEQ. The CDR3 totals 15 residues. V lost 3 bases to trimming and J lost 3 bases, with 14 bases between them. The CDR3 coding sequence is TGTGCCAGCAGCCAGGATAAGAGACAGAAAGAGACCCAGTACTTC. Its protein product is CASSQDKRQKETQYF.

This chain joins TRBV29-1 and TRBJ2-7; 8 bases align to TRBD2. The CDR3 runs to 13 residues. The V and J ends lost 6 bases and 4 bases, in that order; junction bases with no gene match: 8. Germline CDR1 SQVTM, CDR2 ANQGSEA. The CDR3 region is CSVGAGERYEQYF. The CDR3 region has the DNA TGCAGCGTAGGAGCGGGAGAAAGATACGAGCAGTACTTC.

This clone has a handful of counts. This chain uses TRBV19 with TRBJ2-1; 7 bases align to TRBD2. Germline V gene lookup returns CDR1 LNHDA and CDR2 SQIVND (reference sequence). With V trimmed by 3 bases and J by 4 bases, 6 bases remained unmatched. The CDR3 spans 15 residues. CDR3 loop: CASSMLASGYNEQFF. The CDR3 DNA follows: TGTGCCAGTAGTATGTTAGCTAGCGGTTACAATGAGCAGTTCTTC.

The CDR3 loop is CASSRREGLAGADTQYF. The CDR3 DNA reads TGCGCCAGCAGCCGCCGAGAAGGGCTAGCGGGGGCAGATACGCAGTATTTT. The chain combines TRBV4-1 with TRBJ2-3; 10 bases agree with TRBD2. CDR1 MGHRA and CDR2 YSYEKL come from the germline V gene. Losses at the gene ends were 4 bases for V and 4 bases for J; bases not matched to a gene: 11. The CDR3 length is 17 residues.

V is TRBV7-9 and J is TRBJ2-7, with 9 bases identical to TRBD1. The CDR3 length is 16 residues. Germline trimming cut 5 bases from V and 5 bases from J; bases unmatched to any gene: 13. Germline V lookup: CDR1 SEHNR, CDR2 FQNEAQ (reference sequence). The CDR3 here is CASSGRTGERGDEQYF. CDR3 in DNA: TGTGCCAGCAGCGGGCGGACAGGGGAAAGGGGGGACGAGCAGTACTTC. The full variable domain, its missing parts supplied by reference TRBV7-9 and TRBJ2-7, is DTGVSQNPRHKITKRGQNVTFRCDPISEHNRLYWYRQTLGQGPEFLTYFQNEAQLEKSRLLSDRFSAERPKGSFSTLEIQRTEQGDSAMYLCASSGRTGERGDEQYFGPGTRLTVT.

The chain employs TRBV5-1 and TRBJ1-2, with 10 bases lining up with TRBD1. V trimming: 0 bases; J trimming: 6 bases; junction bases outside the gene matches: 8. The germline gives CDR1 SGHRS, CDR2 YFSETQ. The CDR3 extends over 16 amino acids. CDR3 sequence (DNA): TGCGCCAGCAGCTTGGCAGACCTCGGACAGGGGGATGGCTACACCTTC. It encodes CASSLADLGQGDGYTF.

The V call is TRBV27, the J call TRBJ2-1; 8 bases match TRBD2. The CDR3 contains 13 residues. CDR1 MNHEY and CDR2 SMNVEV come from the germline V gene (reference sequence). V was pared by 4 bases and J by 9 bases, with 5 bases of the junction left unmatched. The CDR3 sequence: CASSSLSGSEQFF. The CDR3 nucleotides read TGTGCCAGCAGTTCATTAAGCGGGAGTGAGCAGTTCTTC.

The chain links TRBV7-6 to TRBJ1-1, with D perhaps TRBD1 (6 bases). The CDR3 sequence is 15 residues long. Germline V CDR1 and CDR2: SGHVS, FNYEAQ. V lost 0 bases and J 8 bases, leaving 16 bases between the germline ends. The CDR3 reads CASSLAVGAGTEAFF. Written as DNA, the CDR3 is TGTGCCAGCAGCTTAGCGGTCGGGGCAGGGACAGAAGCTTTCTTT.

In this sample, this clone turned up a few times. This sequence joins TRBV5-5 and TRBJ1-5, with 7 nucleotides matching TRBD1. V lost 0 bases and J lost 6; bases outside the gene matches: 3. The length of the CDR3 is 14 residues. The germline V gene has CDR1 SGHKS and CDR2 YYEKEE (reference sequence). For the CDR3, the DNA is TGTGCCAGCAGCTTGGGAACAGGGGCTCAGCCCCAGCATTTT. This encodes CASSLGTGAQPQHF.

This chain links TRBV2 with TRBJ2-7; D is undetermined. V shed 3 bases and J shed 0 bases, with 24 bases lying between them. Per germline, CDR1 SNHLY and CDR2 FYNNEI. The CDR3 covers 19 residues. CDR3 DNA sequence: TGTGCCAGCAGTGAGGTCGTCAGCCGTCACAAGGAGAGCTCCTACGAGCAGTACTTC. This codes for CASSEVVSRHKESSYEQYF.

This chain connects TRBV6-1 to TRBJ2-7; TRBD2 matches at 9 bases. V shed 3 bases and J 5 bases; nucleotides not matched to a gene: 5. This CDR3 contains 14 residues. Germline V gene sequence: CDR1 MNHNS, CDR2 SASEGT. The CDR3 nucleotides are TGTGCCAGCAGTGATCGTAGCGGGAGTAACGAGCAGTACTTC. Its translation is CASSDRSGSNEQYF.

This chain links TRBV6-1 with TRBJ1-2, with a tentative D call TRBD1 (5 bases). This CDR3 spans 14 amino acids. Germline V lookup: CDR1 MNHNS, CDR2 SASEGT. Trimming removed 0 bases at V and 0 bases at J, with 5 bases between. CDR3 residues: CASSEAGANYGYTF. Written as DNA, the CDR3 is TGTGCCAGCAGTGAAGCAGGGGCTAACTATGGCTACACCTTC.

The chain joins TRBV7-9 to TRBJ2-1; TRBD2 is a possible D gene (6 bases). The CDR3 sequence is 13 residues long. V was shortened by 1 base and J by 6 bases, with 7 bases between the two germline ends. CDR1 and CDR2 from the germline V gene are SEHNR and FQNEAQ (reference sequence). CDR3 amino acids: CASSLGGTNEQFF. Here the CDR3 DNA reads TGTGCCAGCAGCTTAGGCGGGACCAATGAGCAGTTCTTC.

The genes are TRBV7-3 and TRBJ2-5, with D possibly TRBD1 on 6 matching bases. Trimming removed 5 bases from V and 2 bases from J, with 12 bases in between. Germline V gene lookup returns CDR1 SGHTA and CDR2 FQGTGA. This CDR3 is 14 amino acids long. Written as DNA, the CDR3 is TGTGCCAGCAGCCCTTCTGGACAGCAAGAGACCCAGTACTTC. Protein: CASSPSGQQETQYF.

This clone was seen a handful of times. This sequence joins TRBV28 and TRBJ2-7; the match to TRBD1 covers 11 bases. The CDR3 totals 18 residues. CDR1 and CDR2 from the germline V gene are MDHEN and SYDVKM. Unmatched junction bases numbered 10, after V lost 3 bases and J lost 0 bases. The chain's CDR3 is CASSLDRGRTQGSYEQYF. The CDR3 coding sequence is TGTGCCAGCAGTTTGGACAGGGGGCGAACGCAGGGCTCCTACGAGCAGTACTTC. Together with reference TRBV28 and TRBJ2-7, the CDR3 gives the full variable domain: DVKVTQSSRYLVKRTGEKVFLECVQDMDHENMFWYRQDPGLGLRLIYFSYDVKMKEKGDIPEGYSVSREKKERFSLILESASTNQTSMYLCASSLDRGRTQGSYEQYFGPGTRLTVT.

The genes are TRBV28 and TRBJ1-5; 7 bases line up with TRBD1. V trimming: 5 bases; J trimming: 6 bases; junction bases outside the gene matches: 4. The CDR3 consists of 13 residues. From germline, CDR1 is MDHEN and CDR2 SYDVKM. This CDR3 reads CASSQGVGQPQHF. The CDR3 coding sequence is TGTGCCAGCAGTCAGGGGGTTGGTCAGCCCCAGCATTTT. Full variable domain (rest looked up from reference TRBV28 and TRBJ1-5): DVKVTQSSRYLVKRTGEKVFLECVQDMDHENMFWYRQDPGLGLRLIYFSYDVKMKEKGDIPEGYSVSREKKERFSLILESASTNQTSMYLCASSQGVGQPQHFGDGTRLSIL.

The chain combines TRBV9 with TRBJ2-3; D not certain. The length of the CDR3 is 15 residues. Germline V CDR1 and CDR2: SGDLS, YYNGEE. V was shortened by 3 bases and J by 4 bases, with 15 bases between the two germline ends. For the CDR3, the DNA is TGTGCCAGCAGCGACCTCCGGCCAGGCCCAGATACGCAGTATTTT. This codes for CASSDLRPGPDTQYF.

The chain employs TRBV2 and TRBJ1-6; 7 bases are shared with TRBD1. CDR3 length: 16 residues. Germline-derived CDR1 and CDR2 are SNHLY and FYNNEI. V shed 1 base, J shed 8 bases, and the junction held 8 bases outside the gene matches. This chain's CDR3 is CASSEGLNRGYSPLHF. CDR3 nucleotides: TGTGCCAGCAGTGAAGGTCTAAACAGGGGTTATTCACCCCTCCACTTT. The full variable domain, completed using reference TRBV2 and TRBJ1-6, is EPEVTQTPSHQVTQMGQEVILRCVPISNHLYFYWYRQILGQKVEFLVSFYNNEISEKSEIFDDQFSVERPDGSNFTLKIRSTKLEDSAMYFCASSEGLNRGYSPLHFGNGTRLTVT.

The chain has TRBV18 and TRBJ1-5; 7 positions agree with TRBD1. The germline V gene encodes CDR1 KGHSH and CDR2 LQKENI. The CDR3 has 16 residues. The V gene end was trimmed by 6 bases and the J gene end by 3 bases; junction bases not matched to a gene: 11. The CDR3 loop reads CASSQTQGTYNQPQHF. The CDR3 coding sequence is TGTGCCAGCTCCCAAACACAGGGGACGTACAATCAGCCCCAGCATTTT. The complete variable domain, with remaining parts taken from reference TRBV18 and TRBJ1-5, reads NAGVMQNPRHLVRRRGQEARLRCSPMKGHSHVYWYRQLPEEGLKFMVYLQKENIIDESGMPKERFSAEFPKEGPSILRIQQVVRGDSAAYFCASSQTQGTYNQPQHFGDGTRLSIL.